A single sample gave rise to the 30 T cell receptor beta chains below, sequenced in a study of vaccination effects on CD4 cells after COVID-19. Pools of viral peptides were used by the ViraFEST assay to expand antigen-specific CD4+ T cells ahead of sequencing. Following culture for 9 to 11 days, CD4+ T cells were isolated. SARS-CoV-2 infection was confirmed by PCR in the person between March and December 2020. These receptors' antigens are unknown. Sequencing was performed with immunoSEQ multiplex PCR; in TCRdb, only in-frame clones are kept and a portion is missing. The data contain 40,000 to 50,000 clones, approximately 72% of them singletons. Material: CD4+ T cells from PBMCs cultured with a peptide pool, obtained before COVID-19 vaccination. These receptors all come from a human donor who had a prior SARS-CoV-2 infection.

This chain joins TRBV27 and TRBJ2-5; 7 bases map to TRBD2. V gave up 1 base and J gave up 1 base; unmatched junction bases: 0. The CDR3 extends over 14 amino acids. Germline-derived CDR1 and CDR2 are MNHEY and SMNVEV (reference sequence). In nucleotides, the CDR3 is TGTGCCAGCAGTTTATGGGGGGGCCAAGAGACCCAGTACTTC. Translated: CASSLWGGQETQYF.

This chain links TRBV9 with TRBJ2-5, with TRBD2 matching over 10 bases. There are 15 residues in the CDR3. CDR1 and CDR2 from the germline V gene are SGDLS and YYNGEE. The V gene end was trimmed by 6 bases and the J gene end by 1 base; junction bases not matched to a gene: 6. The CDR3 coding sequence is TGTGCCAGCACACCGATAGCGGGAGGCCAAGAGACCCAGTACTTC. As protein: CASTPIAGGQETQYF.

The V gene is TRBV5-6, the J gene TRBJ2-6; the D is unclear. The CDR3 loop spans 13 amino acids. CDR1 SGHDT and CDR2 YYEEEE come from the germline V gene. The V and J ends lost 0 bases and 4 bases respectively, with 2 bases between them. This CDR3 reads CASSLAGANVLTF. The CDR3 DNA follows: TGTGCCAGCAGCTTGGCGGGGGCCAACGTCCTGACTTTC.

The rearrangement joins TRBV9 to TRBJ2-5, with 11 bases matching TRBD2. CDR1 and CDR2 (germline): SGDLS, YYNGEE. The CDR3 extends over 17 amino acids. The ends lost 0 bases at V and 4 bases at J; junction bases unmatched: 8. The CDR3: CASSVGDSGGASETQYF. Here the CDR3 DNA reads TGTGCCAGCAGCGTAGGCGATAGCGGGGGGGCCTCAGAGACCCAGTACTTC.

For the CDR3, the DNA is TGCGCCACCGCTCCAGGGGGCGAAGGAGAGACCCAGTACTTC. Amino acid sequence: CATAPGGEGETQYF. The genes are TRBV5-1 and TRBJ2-5, with 8 bases lining up with TRBD1. With 9 bases clipped from V and 4 bases from J, the junction kept 11 bases outside the gene matches. CDR3 size: 14 residues. CDR1 is SGHRS and CDR2 is YFSETQ in the germline V gene.

The chain recombines TRBV3-1 (or the pseudogene TRBV3-2) with TRBJ2-5; D assignment may be TRBD1 or TRBD2 (5 bases each). CDR1 is LGHDT, CDR2 YNNKEL, per germline (reference sequence). The V end was cut by 4 bases, the J end by 3 bases, with 12 bases between. This CDR3 region has 14 residues. CDR3 residues: CASSPLLGEETQYF. CDR3 coding DNA: TGTGCCAGCAGCCCACTACTAGGGGAAGAGACCCAGTACTTC.

The chain employs TRBV21-1 and TRBJ1-1; the DNA was not used to check the table's D call, TRBD1. TRBV21-1 is a pseudogene. The CDR3 is made up of 16 amino acids. CDR3 sequence (DNA): TGTGCCAGCAGCAACCCTCGGGACAGACATAACACTGAAGCTTTCTTT. It specifies CASSNPRDRHNTEAFF.

The chain joins TRBV5-1 to TRBJ2-2, with 7 bases fitting TRBD2. Per germline, CDR1 SGHRS and CDR2 YFSETQ. Trimming removed 4 bases from V and 5 bases from J; junction bases left unmatched: 8. This CDR3 spans 15 amino acids. The CDR3 is CASSHGLGDTGELFF. The CDR3 DNA follows: TGCGCCAGCAGCCATGGACTAGGAGATACCGGGGAGCTGTTTTTT.

CDR3 sequence reads: CASSLRGLLGADGYTF. CDR3 nucleotides: TGTGCCAGCAGTCTTCGCGGGCTATTGGGCGCGGATGGCTACACCTTC. The V gene is TRBV7-6, the J gene TRBJ1-2; D not resolved. With 6 bases removed from V and 6 bases from J, the gap between germline ends came to 23 bases. Germline V gene sequence: CDR1 SGHVS, CDR2 FNYEAQ. There are 16 residues in the CDR3. Full variable domain (remainder filled in from reference TRBV7-6 and TRBJ1-2): GAGVSQSPRYKVTKRGQDVALRCDPISGHVSLYWYRQALGQGPEFLTYFNYEAQQDKSGLPNDRFSAERPEGSISTLTIQRTEQRDSAMYRCASSLRGLLGADGYTFGSGTRLTVV.

The rearrangement uses TRBV3-1 (or the pseudogene TRBV3-2) and TRBJ1-3; D not resolved. Germline CDR1 reads LGHDT; CDR2 reads YNNKEL (reference sequence). V was pared by 1 base and J by 0 bases, with 7 bases between. This CDR3 is built from 15 residues. The CDR3 region has the DNA TGTGCCAGCAGCCAAGGGGTGGGCTCTGGAAACACCATATATTTT. The encoded protein is CASSQGVGSGNTIYF.

The chain uses TRBV2 and TRBJ1-1, with a possible D match to TRBD1 (5 bases). This CDR3 contains 16 residues. Trimming took 1 base from V and 5 from J, leaving 17 bases between them. Per germline, CDR1 SNHLY and CDR2 FYNNEI. DNA for the CDR3: TGTGCCAGCAGTGAAGTTAAGGGTATGGGGGAGACTGAAGCTTTCTTT. Encoded protein: CASSEVKGMGETEAFF.

The rearrangement uses TRBV6-5 and TRBJ2-1; TRBD2 aligns across 9 bases. The CDR3 covers 13 residues. Germline loops: CDR1 MNHEY, CDR2 SVGAGI. V was clipped by 8 bases and J by 8 bases; unmatched bases: 7. CDR3 coding DNA: TGTGCCAGCGCGGCTAGCGGGACTTATGAGCAGTTCTTC. Its protein is CASAASGTYEQFF.

The chain recombines TRBV6-1 with TRBJ2-5; weak D call: TRBD2 (5 bases). Germline V gives CDR1 MNHNS, CDR2 SASEGT. The CDR3 extends over 16 amino acids. V shed 2 bases and J shed 3 bases, with 16 bases lying between them. Written as DNA, the CDR3 is TGTGCCAGCAGTGAACGCTTCGGGATATCAGAAGAGACCCAGTACTTC. It is translated as CASSERFGISEETQYF.

The genes are TRBV4-2 and TRBJ1-3; D is unclear. Germline V CDR1 and CDR2: LGHNA, YNFKEQ. The CDR3 sequence is 16 residues long. Between the trimmed V and J ends, which lost 5 bases and 4 bases, there was a span of 18 bases. The CDR3 loop reads CASSAREPGSGNTIYF. CDR3 coding DNA: TGTGCCAGCAGCGCCCGGGAACCGGGGAGCGGAAACACCATATATTTT.

This sequence joins TRBV7-9 and TRBJ2-5; D uncertain. V lost 3 bases and J 2 bases, leaving 10 bases between the germline ends. CDR3 length: 14 amino acids. Germline V gene lookup returns CDR1 SEHNR and CDR2 FQNEAQ (reference sequence). DNA for the CDR3: TGTGCCAGCAGCTTCAAGCAGGATCAAGAGACCCAGTACTTC. Encoded protein: CASSFKQDQETQYF. Full variable domain (missing parts from reference TRBV7-9 and TRBJ2-5): DTGVSQNPRHKITKRGQNVTFRCDPISEHNRLYWYRQTLGQGPEFLTYFQNEAQLEKSRLLSDRFSAERPKGSFSTLEIQRTEQGDSAMYLCASSFKQDQETQYFGPGTRLLVL.

The rearrangement uses TRBV7-8 and TRBJ2-2; TRBD2 matches at 10 bases. After removal of 3 bases from V and 5 bases from J, the junction contained 9 bases not matched to a gene. The CDR3 loop spans 17 amino acids. Germline CDR1 and CDR2: SGHVS and FQNEAQ. The CDR3 nucleotides are TGTGCCAGCAGCTTTGGACAGCGGGGGGGTTGGACCGGGGAGCTGTTTTTT. Translating it yields CASSFGQRGGWTGELFF.

V usage is TRBV3-1 (or the pseudogene TRBV3-2) and J usage is TRBJ2-1; D may be TRBD1 (5 bases). The CDR3 spans 15 residues. Germline V gene data show CDR1 as LGHDT and CDR2 as YNNKEL (reference sequence). The V gene lost 1 base and the J gene lost 8 bases, with 15 bases spanning the gap. The CDR3 coding sequence is TGTGCCAGCAGCCAAGGGATTGGGGCCTTCTATGAGCAGTTCTTC. It translates to CASSQGIGAFYEQFF.

The gene calls are TRBV2 and TRBJ1-3, with a possible D match to TRBD1 (5 bases). The CDR3 has 15 amino acids. Germline CDR1 and CDR2: SNHLY and FYNNEI. The V end lost 11 bases, the J end lost 0 bases, and 17 bases lay between the germline ends. The CDR3: CAGTGTAVSGNTIYF. Here the CDR3 DNA reads TGTGCCGGAACCGGGACGGCAGTCTCTGGAAACACCATATATTTT.

This CDR3 is CASSLAGGREQYF. The CDR3 DNA reads as TGTGCCAGCAGCTTAGCGGGAGGGCGTGAGCAGTACTTC. The V call is TRBV11-3, the J call TRBJ2-7, with 8 bases lining up with TRBD2. The CDR3 is 13 amino acids. Germline V CDR1 and CDR2: SGHNT, YENEEA. V lost 1 base and J lost 7; bases outside the gene matches: 3.

By frequency in the sample, this clone is medium-sized. The V and J genes are TRBV9 and TRBJ2-3; tentatively, D is TRBD1 or TRBD2 (5 bases each). The CDR3 contains 15 residues. Germline CDR1 reads SGDLS; CDR2 reads YYNGEE. Between the trimmed V and J ends, which lost 2 bases and 4 bases, there was a span of 14 bases. CDR3 protein: CASSVRDLRADTQYF. The CDR3 nucleotides read TGTGCCAGCAGCGTCCGGGACCTCCGGGCAGATACGCAGTATTTT.

The chain employs TRBV16 and TRBJ2-7; TRBD2 aligns across 10 bases. The V and J ends lost 0 bases and 2 bases, in that order; junction bases with no gene match: 7. Germline CDR1 reads KGHSY; CDR2 reads FQNENV. This CDR3 has 17 amino acids. CDR3 DNA sequence: TGTGCCAGCAGCCAATCATGGCAAACTAGCGGGACCTACGAGCAGTACTTC. This gives the protein CASSQSWQTSGTYEQYF.

The V call is TRBV2, the J call TRBJ2-7; D not resolved. The CDR3 contains 13 residues. Trimming shortened V by 6 bases and J by 1 base, and 10 bases separated the two germline ends. Germline V lookup: CDR1 SNHLY, CDR2 FYNNEI. The DNA of the CDR3 is TGTGCCAGCAGAGAGGCAGTTTCCTACGAGCAGTACTTC. It codes for CASREAVSYEQYF.

This chain connects TRBV5-5 to TRBJ2-3, with TRBD2 as a possible D gene (6 bases). The ends were cut back, 2 bases at V and 4 bases at J, with 14 bases in the middle. This CDR3 region has 15 residues. Germline CDR1 and CDR2: SGHKS and YYEKEE (reference sequence). The CDR3 DNA reads as TGTGCCAGCAGCTTTCGAGTCGGGGGTTCAGATACGCAGTATTTT. It codes for CASSFRVGGSDTQYF.

This rearrangement joins TRBV7-3 to TRBJ2-2; 8 bases fit TRBD1. Germline V gene lookup returns CDR1 SGHTA and CDR2 FQGTGA. The CDR3 spans 14 residues. V trimming: 6 bases; J trimming: 2 bases; junction bases outside the gene matches: 2. DNA for the CDR3: TGTGCCAGCAGGGGGACAGGAAACACCGGGGAGCTGTTTTTT. Translation gives CASRGTGNTGELFF.

This chain joins TRBV5-1 and TRBJ2-1; TRBD2 agrees at 7 bases. CDR1 SGHRS and CDR2 YFSETQ come from the germline V gene. V shed 6 bases, J shed 0 bases, and the junction held 6 bases outside the gene matches. The CDR3 covers 15 residues. In nucleotides, the CDR3 is TGCGCCAGCATAAGAACGGGAGGCTCCTACAATGAGCAGTTCTTC. Amino acids: CASIRTGGSYNEQFF. Filled out from reference TRBV5-1 and TRBJ2-1, the complete variable domain reads KAGVTQTPRYLIKTRGQQVTLSCSPISGHRSVSWYQQTPGQGLQFLFEYFSETQRNKGNFPGRFSGRQFSNSRSEMNVSTLELGDSALYLCASIRTGGSYNEQFFGPGTRLTVL.

The genes are TRBV18 and TRBJ2-2, with 9 bases matching TRBD1. Germline V lookup: CDR1 KGHSH, CDR2 LQKENI. Trimming cost V 0 bases and J 7 bases; bases outside gene matches: 6. The CDR3 spans 16 residues. CDR3 protein: CASSPPGTGQVGELFF. CDR3 coding DNA: TGTGCCAGCTCACCACCTGGGACAGGGCAGGTCGGGGAGCTGTTTTTT.

The chain couples TRBV7-2 to TRBJ2-7, with 12 bases aligning to TRBD2. CDR1 is SGHTA and CDR2 is FQGNSA in the germline V gene. With 2 bases clipped from V and 2 bases from J, the junction kept 1 base outside the gene matches. There are 15 residues in the CDR3. CDR3 nucleotide sequence: TGTGCCAGCAGCTTACTAGCGGGGGGGCCCTACGAGCAGTACTTC. Protein product: CASSLLAGGPYEQYF.

This clone has more than one count but fewer than ten. This rearrangement joins TRBV3-1 (or the pseudogene TRBV3-2) to TRBJ2-7; 13 bases match TRBD2. There are 16 residues in the CDR3. Germline lookup yields CDR1 LGHDT and CDR2 YNNKEL (reference sequence). V gave up 5 bases and J gave up 6 bases; unmatched junction bases: 10. The CDR3 nucleotides are TGTGCCAGCAGCTACGGACTAGCGGGAGTGGCCTCCGAGCAGTACTTC. This codes for CASSYGLAGVASEQYF.

The chain employs TRBV2 and TRBJ1-1; 7 nucleotides align to TRBD1. CDR1 is SNHLY and CDR2 is FYNNEI in the germline V gene. This CDR3 spans 15 amino acids. With V trimmed by 6 bases and J by 2 bases, 9 bases remained unmatched. The CDR3 spells CASSLEGQLNTEAFF. The CDR3 nucleotides are TGTGCCAGCAGCCTAGAGGGACAGTTAAACACTGAAGCTTTCTTT. Using reference TRBV2 and TRBJ1-1 for the parts outside the CDR3, the full variable domain is EPEVTQTPSHQVTQMGQEVILRCVPISNHLYFYWYRQILGQKVEFLVSFYNNEISEKSEIFDDQFSVERPDGSNFTLKIRSTKLEDSAMYFCASSLEGQLNTEAFFGQGTRLTVV.

The chain links TRBV5-1 to TRBJ2-1, with 10 bases matching TRBD2. J was trimmed by 8 bases and V by 4 bases; bases with no gene match: 3. CDR1 SGHRS and CDR2 YFSETQ come from the germline V gene. The CDR3 loop spans 13 amino acids. This CDR3 reads CASSERGGYEQFF. The CDR3 DNA sequence: TGCGCCAGCAGCGAGCGGGGGGGATATGAGCAGTTCTTC.